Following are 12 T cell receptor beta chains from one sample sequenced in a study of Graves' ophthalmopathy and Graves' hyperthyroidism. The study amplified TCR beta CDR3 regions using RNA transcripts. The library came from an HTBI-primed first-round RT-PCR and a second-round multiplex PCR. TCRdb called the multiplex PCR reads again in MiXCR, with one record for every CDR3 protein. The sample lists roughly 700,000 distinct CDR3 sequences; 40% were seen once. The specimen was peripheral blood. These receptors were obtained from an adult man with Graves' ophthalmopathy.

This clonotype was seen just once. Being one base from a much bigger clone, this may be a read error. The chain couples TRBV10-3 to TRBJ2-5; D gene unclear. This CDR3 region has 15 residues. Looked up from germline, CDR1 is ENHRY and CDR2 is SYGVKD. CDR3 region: CASSGALGSRATQYF. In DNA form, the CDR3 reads TGTGCCAGCAGTGGAGCGCTTGGGTCACGGGCGACCCAGTACTTC.

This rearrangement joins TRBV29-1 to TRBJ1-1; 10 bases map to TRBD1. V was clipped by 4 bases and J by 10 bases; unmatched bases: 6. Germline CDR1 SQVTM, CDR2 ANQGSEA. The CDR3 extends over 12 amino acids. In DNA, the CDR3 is TGCAGCGTTGGAGGAGGACAGGGGGTAGCTTTCTTT. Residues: CSVGGGQGVAFF.

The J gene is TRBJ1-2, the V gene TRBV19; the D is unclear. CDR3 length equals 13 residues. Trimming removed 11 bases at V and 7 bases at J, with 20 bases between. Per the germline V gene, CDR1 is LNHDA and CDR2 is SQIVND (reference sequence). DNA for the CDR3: TGTGCCTGGAGTTTCGCGACGGGGTCTGGCTACACCTTC. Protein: CAWSFATGSGYTF.

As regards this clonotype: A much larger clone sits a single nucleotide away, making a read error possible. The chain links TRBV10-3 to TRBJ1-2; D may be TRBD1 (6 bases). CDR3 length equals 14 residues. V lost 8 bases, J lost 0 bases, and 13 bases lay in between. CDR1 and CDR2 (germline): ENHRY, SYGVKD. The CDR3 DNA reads TGTGCCATCGATGGGGGCACAACTAACTATGGCTACACCTTC. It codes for CAIDGGTTNYGYTF.

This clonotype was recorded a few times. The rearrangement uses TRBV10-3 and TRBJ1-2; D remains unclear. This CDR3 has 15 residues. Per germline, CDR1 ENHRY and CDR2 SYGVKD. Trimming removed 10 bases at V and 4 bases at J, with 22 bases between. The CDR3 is CASSPDRDGPYGYTF. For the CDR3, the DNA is TGTGCCAGCAGCCCCGACCGGGATGGCCCCTATGGCTACACCTTC.

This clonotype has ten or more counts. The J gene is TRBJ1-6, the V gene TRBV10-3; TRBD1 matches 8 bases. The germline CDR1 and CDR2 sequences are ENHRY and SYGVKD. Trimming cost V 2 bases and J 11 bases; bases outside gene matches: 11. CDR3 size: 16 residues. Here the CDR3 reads CAISERPGGDRTPLHF. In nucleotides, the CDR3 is TGTGCCATCAGTGAGAGGCCAGGGGGGGACAGGACACCCCTCCACTTT.

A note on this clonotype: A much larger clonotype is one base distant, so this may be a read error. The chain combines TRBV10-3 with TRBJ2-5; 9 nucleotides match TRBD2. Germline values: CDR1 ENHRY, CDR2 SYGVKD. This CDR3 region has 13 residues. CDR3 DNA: TGTGCCACCCTTAGCGGGGGATCAGAGGCCCAGTACTTC. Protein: CATLSGGSEAQYF.

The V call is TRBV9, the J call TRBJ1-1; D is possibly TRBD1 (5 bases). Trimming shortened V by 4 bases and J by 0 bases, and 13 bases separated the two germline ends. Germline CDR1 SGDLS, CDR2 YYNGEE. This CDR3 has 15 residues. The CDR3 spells CASSPRGGMNTEAFF. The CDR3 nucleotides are TGTGCCAGCAGCCCCCGGGGGGGTATGAACACTGAAGCTTTCTTT.

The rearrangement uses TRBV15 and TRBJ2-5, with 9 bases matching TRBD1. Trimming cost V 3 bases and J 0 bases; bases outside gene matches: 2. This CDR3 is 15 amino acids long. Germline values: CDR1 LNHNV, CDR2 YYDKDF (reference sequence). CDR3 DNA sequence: TGTGCCACCAGCAGGGGACAGGGAAACCAAGAGACCCAGTACTTC. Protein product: CATSRGQGNQETQYF.

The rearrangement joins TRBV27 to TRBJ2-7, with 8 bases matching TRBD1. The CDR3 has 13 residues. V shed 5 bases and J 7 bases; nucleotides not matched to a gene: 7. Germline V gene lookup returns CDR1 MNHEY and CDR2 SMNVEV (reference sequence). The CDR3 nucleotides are TGTGCCAGCAGTCTGACAGGGGCAGGAGAGCAGTACTTC. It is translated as CASSLTGAGEQYF.

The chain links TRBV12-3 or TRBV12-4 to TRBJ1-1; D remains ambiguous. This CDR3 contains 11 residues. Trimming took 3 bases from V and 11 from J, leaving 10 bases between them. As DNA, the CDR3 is TGTGCCAGCAGTTTGGAGTCCGGGGCTTTCTTT. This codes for CASSLESGAFF.

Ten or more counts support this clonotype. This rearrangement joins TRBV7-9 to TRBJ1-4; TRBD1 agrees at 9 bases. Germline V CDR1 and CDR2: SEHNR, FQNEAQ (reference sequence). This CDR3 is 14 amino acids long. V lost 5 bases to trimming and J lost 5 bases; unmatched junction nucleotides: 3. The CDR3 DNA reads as TGTGCCAGCAGCCCCGGGACAGGGAATGAAAAACTGTTTTTT. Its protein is CASSPGTGNEKLFF.